What follows is one TCR beta chain and its context. Here immunoSEQ multiplex PCR was the method, and the copy in TCRdb shows in-frame clones only, minus some. The top ten clones hold 2.2% of a sample with 250,000 to 350,000 clones, roughly nine tenths of them seen once. V lost 2 bases, J lost 4 bases, and 11 bases lay in between. The germline V gene encodes CDR1 MNHEY and CDR2 SMNVEV (reference sequence). The CDR3 loop spans 14 amino acids. This sample was taken from a study of blood T cell repertoires in COVID-19. J is TRBJ1-2 and V is TRBV27, with D unresolved. The receptor comes from a woman aged 50 to 60 who had recovered from COVID-19. Sequenced sample: peripheral blood. The CDR3 region has the DNA TGTGCCAGCAGTTTAAACCGAAACTTCTATGGCTACACCTTC. This translates into CASSLNRNFYGYTF.